The 25 T cell receptor beta chains in this list originate from one sample, sequenced in a study of T cell responses to AZD1222 COVID-19 vaccine (dated by TCRdb to the early 2020s). Library creation used the immunoSEQ multiplex PCR assay. TCRdb carries this immuneACCESS record with in-frame sequences only. Its versions omit some clonotypes, under half of them owing to an unresolved V gene in the studies checked, with the rest unexplained. The sample yields roughly 120,000 clones; roughly 84% were counted once. The ten largest account for approximately 7.5% of the sample. This sample's time point label indicates: baseline before first vaccination. The material was peripheral blood, obtained on day 0 of AZD1222 vaccination. Receptors were obtained from an adult in good health.

The rearrangement uses TRBV5-5 and TRBJ1-5; D uncertain. The CDR3 sequence is 15 residues long. Germline assignment: CDR1 SGHKS and CDR2 YYEKEE (reference sequence). V lost 1 base and J 1 base, leaving 9 bases between the germline ends. The CDR3 loop is CASSLFVTSNQPQHF. The DNA for the CDR3 is TGTGCCAGCAGCTTGTTCGTGACCAGCAATCAGCCCCAGCATTTT.

V usage is TRBV24-1 and J usage is TRBJ2-5; tentatively, D is TRBD2 (6 bases). CDR1 KGHDR and CDR2 SFDVKD come from the germline V gene. V dropped 3 bases and J dropped 5 bases, with 15 bases sitting between them. The CDR3 consists of 15 residues. The DNA of the CDR3 is TGTGCCACCAGTGATCCCCGGGAGACTGGGGAGACCCAGTACTTC. Residues: CATSDPRETGETQYF.

The genes are TRBV19 and TRBJ2-2, with 9 bases lining up with TRBD1. The V gene's germline CDR1 is LNHDA and CDR2 SQIVND (reference sequence). V was pared by 5 bases and J by 4 bases, with 8 bases of the junction left unmatched. This CDR3 is built from 16 residues. For the CDR3, the DNA is TGTGCCAGTAGTCCTCGGGACAGGGTAGGCACCGGGGAGCTGTTTTTT. Its protein is CASSPRDRVGTGELFF. The full variable domain, its missing parts supplied by reference TRBV19 and TRBJ2-2, is DGGITQSPKYLFRKEGQNVTLSCEQNLNHDAMYWYRQDPGQGLRLIYYSQIVNDFQKGDIAEGYSVSREKKESFPLTVTSAQKNPTAFYLCASSPRDRVGTGELFFGEGSRLTVL.

This rearrangement joins TRBV18 to TRBJ2-2; TRBD1 matches 8 bases. The germline CDR1 and CDR2 sequences are KGHSH and LQKENI. The trim removed 3 bases at V and 4 bases at J, leaving 4 bases unmatched. The CDR3 has 15 amino acids. The CDR3 here is CASSPRGQSTGELFF. CDR3 sequence (DNA): TGTGCCAGCTCACCCAGGGGGCAGAGCACCGGGGAGCTGTTTTTT.

The chain couples TRBV12-3 or TRBV12-4 to TRBJ1-5; no reliable D call. Trimming shortened V by 2 bases and J by 4 bases, and 6 bases separated the two germline ends. This CDR3 spans 13 amino acids. CDR3 region: CASSLTANQPQHF. CDR3 sequence (DNA): TGTGCCAGCAGTTTAACGGCGAATCAGCCCCAGCATTTT.

The chain couples TRBV7-9 to TRBJ2-7; 10 bases align to TRBD2. Germline V lookup: CDR1 SEHNR, CDR2 FQNEAQ (reference sequence). The J segment lost 6 bases and the V segment lost 0 bases, leaving 8 bases of the junction unmatched. There are 16 residues in the CDR3. Here the CDR3 reads CASSLAGAGGPSEQYF. The CDR3, as DNA: TGTGCCAGCAGCTTAGCAGGAGCGGGAGGGCCGAGCGAGCAGTACTTC.

This chain connects TRBV18 to TRBJ1-4; 7 bases are a match to TRBD1. The CDR3 extends over 14 amino acids. Trimming took 3 bases from V and 6 from J; bases not matched to a gene: 4. Germline-derived CDR1 and CDR2 are KGHSH and LQKENI. The CDR3 sequence is CASSPDRVDEKLFF. CDR3 nucleotides: TGTGCCAGCTCACCTGACAGGGTTGATGAAAAACTGTTTTTT. Full variable domain (outside the CDR3, taken from reference TRBV18 and TRBJ1-4): NAGVMQNPRHLVRRRGQEARLRCSPMKGHSHVYWYRQLPEEGLKFMVYLQKENIIDESGMPKERFSAEFPKEGPSILRIQQVVRGDSAAYFCASSPDRVDEKLFFGSGTQLSVL.

A single count supports this clone. The chain couples TRBV28 to TRBJ1-2; unclear D gene. Trimming cost V 7 bases and J 6 bases, with 12 bases left between them. From germline, CDR1 is MDHEN and CDR2 SYDVKM. The CDR3 spans 12 residues. For the CDR3, the DNA is TGTGCCAGCACCGAAGGGCTGGATGGCTACACCTTC. As protein: CASTEGLDGYTF.

The gene calls are TRBV29-1 and TRBJ1-1; TRBD1 matches 9 bases. V lost 4 bases and J lost 1; bases outside the gene matches: 4. This CDR3 is 14 amino acids long. CDR1 SQVTM and CDR2 ANQGSEA come from the germline V gene. The CDR3 here is CSVGRQGGNTEAFF. In nucleotides, the CDR3 is TGCAGCGTTGGCAGACAGGGGGGGAACACTGAAGCTTTCTTT.

This sequence joins TRBV6-5 and TRBJ1-2, with TRBD1 identical over 7 bases. Looked up from germline, CDR1 is MNHEY and CDR2 is SVGAGI. With 2 bases clipped from V and 8 bases from J, the junction kept 5 bases outside the gene matches. The CDR3 loop spans 13 amino acids. DNA for the CDR3: TGTGCCAGCAGTTACGGCAGGGGGTACGGCTACACCTTC. Translated: CASSYGRGYGYTF.

This clone was seen a single time. The V gene is TRBV5-1, the J gene TRBJ1-2; 7 nucleotides match TRBD1. V gave up 4 bases and J gave up 7 bases; unmatched junction bases: 7. CDR3 length: 13 residues. Germline V gene data show CDR1 as SGHRS and CDR2 as YFSETQ. The CDR3 reads CASSPSGTVGYTF. DNA of the CDR3: TGCGCCAGCAGCCCCTCCGGGACAGTTGGCTACACCTTC.

This clone was seen just once. The chain has TRBV9 and TRBJ2-6, with no clear D. CDR3 length: 15 residues. Germline V gene sequence: CDR1 SGDLS, CDR2 YYNGEE. The V gene lost 4 bases and the J gene lost 1 base, with 9 bases spanning the gap. CDR3 coding DNA: TGTGCCAGCAGCCTCTCATCTTCTGGGGCCAACGTCCTGACTTTC. Translation: CASSLSSSGANVLTF.

Only a few counts were recorded for this clone. This sample also contains other DNA sequences that code for the same CDR3. This chain uses TRBV12-5 with TRBJ1-2, with unresolved D. The CDR3 contains 11 residues. V was pared by 4 bases and J by 2 bases, with 2 bases between. Looked up from germline, CDR1 is LGHNT and CDR2 is FRNRAP. The CDR3, as DNA: TGTGCTAGTGGTTCCAACTATGGCTACACCTTC. It is translated as CASGSNYGYTF.

The genes are TRBV2 and TRBJ1-2, with D unclear. With 4 bases removed from V and 1 base from J, the gap between germline ends came to 4 bases. There are 12 residues in the CDR3. Germline V gene data show CDR1 as SNHLY and CDR2 as FYNNEI. CDR3 DNA: TGTGCCAGCAGTGTAAATAACTATGGCTACACCTTC. The encoded protein is CASSVNNYGYTF.

The chain couples TRBV6-2 or TRBV6-3 to TRBJ2-7; possibly TRBD2 for D (5 bases). Trimming took off 6 bases at V and 3 bases at J, with 21 bases between the two ends. The CDR3 has 16 residues. Germline CDR1 reads MNHEY; CDR2 reads SVGEGT. CDR3 sequence (DNA): TGTGCCAGCAGCCCAAGACTAACCCCAGGACTCTACGAGCAGTACTTC. Translated, it gives CASSPRLTPGLYEQYF.

The chain joins TRBV2 to TRBJ2-1; 10 nucleotides line up with TRBD1. CDR3 length equals 18 residues. The J segment lost 1 base and the V segment lost 6 bases, leaving 12 bases of the junction unmatched. CDR1 and CDR2 from the germline V gene are SNHLY and FYNNEI. The CDR3 sequence is CASRMTGGWRVSYNEQFF. DNA of the CDR3: TGTGCCAGCAGGATGACAGGGGGCTGGCGGGTTTCCTACAATGAGCAGTTCTTC.

This clone was counted once. This chain links TRBV12-3 or TRBV12-4 with TRBJ2-5, with D unclear. This CDR3 contains 12 residues. Trimming removed 4 bases from V and 5 bases from J, with 8 bases in between. CDR3 amino acids: CASSSESETQYF. The CDR3 nucleotides read TGTGCCAGCAGTTCGGAATCGGAGACCCAGTACTTC.

The CDR3 bases are TGTGCCAGCAGCTTAGGTGCAGGGGGCTCTGGAAACACCATATATTTT. It is translated as CASSLGAGGSGNTIYF. The chain is built from TRBV13 and TRBJ1-3; 7 nucleotides match TRBD1. The CDR3 covers 16 residues. Germline loops: CDR1 PRHDT, CDR2 FYEKMQ (reference sequence). With V trimmed by 0 bases and J by 0 bases, 2 bases remained unmatched.

Notes on this clone: Additional DNA sequences in this sample encode the identical CDR3. The chain employs TRBV12-3 or TRBV12-4 and TRBJ1-2; D not certain. V was trimmed by 3 bases and J by 2 bases, leaving 7 bases between them. The CDR3 has 13 residues. This CDR3 reads CASSFGSNYGYTF. For the CDR3, the DNA is TGTGCCAGCAGTTTTGGCAGCAACTATGGCTACACCTTC.

In its sample, this clone was seen once. The CDR3 spells CASSLLTSTGSGEAFF. The DNA for the CDR3 is TGTGCCAGCAGCCTTCTAACCTCTACAGGGTCCGGGGAAGCTTTCTTT. This sequence joins TRBV27 and TRBJ1-1; possible D gene TRBD1, 6 bases. Trimming left V 6 bases short and J 8 bases short, with 25 bases between. This CDR3 region has 16 residues. Germline CDR1 is MNHEY and CDR2 is SMNVEV (reference sequence).

The V gene is TRBV6-1, the J gene TRBJ1-4; D gene unclear. V was cut by 0 bases and J by 0 bases, with 8 bases left in between. CDR3 length equals 16 residues. Per the germline V gene, CDR1 is MNHNS and CDR2 is SASEGT. CDR3 in amino acids: CASSEARFATNEKLFF. The DNA of the CDR3 is TGTGCCAGCAGTGAAGCGAGGTTCGCAACTAATGAAAAACTGTTTTTT.

The chain is built from TRBV9 and TRBJ1-3; 8 bases are shared with TRBD1. This CDR3 comprises 15 residues. Germline V gene lookup returns CDR1 SGDLS and CDR2 YYNGEE. V lost 0 bases and J lost 2; bases outside the gene matches: 1. CDR3 coding DNA: TGTGCCAGCAGCGTAGAGACAGGGGCTGGAAACACCATATATTTT. Protein sequence: CASSVETGAGNTIYF.

The chain carries TRBV3-1 (or the pseudogene TRBV3-2) and TRBJ2-7; D gene ambiguous. V lost 0 bases to trimming and J lost 2 bases, with 11 bases between them. CDR1 is LGHDT and CDR2 is YNNKEL in the germline V gene (reference sequence). The length of the CDR3 is 15 residues. The CDR3 DNA is TGTGCCAGCAGCCAAGAGCCCCTAGGGCCCTACGAGCAGTACTTC. Translated, it gives CASSQEPLGPYEQYF.

The chain couples TRBV5-6 to TRBJ2-2; no firm D call. The V gene lost 0 bases and the J gene lost 3 bases, with 0 bases spanning the gap. The CDR3 is 12 amino acids. The germline V gene has CDR1 SGHDT and CDR2 YYEEEE. The CDR3 DNA follows: TGTGCCAGCAGCTTGGACACCGGGGAGCTGTTTTTT. Translated: CASSLDTGELFF. Drawing the rest from reference TRBV5-6 and TRBJ2-2, the complete variable domain is DAGVTQSPTHLIKTRGQQVTLRCSPKSGHDTVSWYQQALGQGPQFIFQYYEEEERQRGNFPDRFSGHQFPNYSSELNVNALLLGDSALYLCASSLDTGELFFGEGSRLTVL.

This clone came up once. V gene TRBV6-5 combines with J gene TRBJ1-2, with TRBD1 matching 7 bases. Germline CDR1 is MNHEY and CDR2 is SVGAGI. Unmatched junction bases numbered 5, after V lost 6 bases and J lost 4 bases. The CDR3 is 13 residues long. As DNA, the CDR3 is TGTGCCAGCAGGCAGGGGGTCGGCTATGGCTACACCTTC. Its protein product is CASRQGVGYGYTF.